Each of the 12 T cell receptor beta chains below was sequenced from the same sample in a study of blood T cell repertoires in COVID-19. TCRdb's copy holds only in-frame clones and misses some; the assay was immunoSEQ multiplex PCR. The sample carries around 38,000 clones, roughly 87% recorded once. The sequenced material came from peripheral blood. The receptors were sampled from a human donor in a cohort sampled during active COVID-19.

The rearrangement joins TRBV10-3 to TRBJ2-2, with a weak D call TRBD1 (5 bases). The V gene lost 6 bases and the J gene lost 1 base, with 9 bases spanning the gap. The CDR3 totals 14 residues. CDR1 and CDR2 from the germline V gene are ENHRY and SYGVKD. CDR3: CAISLGQNTGELFF. Written as DNA, the CDR3 is TGTGCCATCAGCCTCGGACAGAACACCGGGGAGCTGTTTTTT.

As for this clone: At one end, the junction sequence differs from germline, possibly due to a read error. V and J are TRBV2 and TRBJ2-7, with TRBD2 as a possible D gene (5 bases). This CDR3 comprises 12 residues. The germline V gene encodes CDR1 SNHLY and CDR2 FYNNEI. The CDR3 DNA follows: TGTGCCAGCAGTGAACGGGGTTACGGGCAGTACTTC. Protein sequence: CASSERGYGQYF.

This clone was seen a handful of times. The chain combines TRBV12-3 or TRBV12-4 with TRBJ1-2; no clear D. The CDR3 has 13 residues. The V end was cut by 3 bases, the J end by 4 bases, with 9 bases between. CDR3: CASSFGLRYGYTF. In DNA, the CDR3 is TGTGCCAGCAGTTTTGGGCTCCGCTATGGCTACACCTTC.

This clone was seen once. Other DNA sequences from this sample encode an identical CDR3 as well. The genes are TRBV18 and TRBJ2-7, with D tentatively TRBD2 (5 bases). The V gene's germline CDR1 is KGHSH and CDR2 LQKENI. The CDR3 runs to 13 residues. Trimming stripped 3 bases from V and 3 bases from J, with 9 bases between. The chain's CDR3 is CASSPSGNYEQYF. As DNA, the CDR3 is TGTGCCAGCTCACCCTCGGGGAACTACGAGCAGTACTTC.

Only a few counts were recorded for this clone. The chain is built from TRBV4-3 and TRBJ2-3; 7 nucleotides match TRBD2. The V gene end was trimmed by 3 bases and the J gene end by 3 bases; junction bases not matched to a gene: 12. Germline CDR1 is LGHNA and CDR2 is YSLEER. The CDR3 covers 17 residues. CDR3 residues: CASSHLLAGLLTDTQYF. In DNA form, the CDR3 reads TGCGCCAGCAGCCATCTTTTAGCGGGCTTGTTGACAGATACGCAGTATTTT.

The chain couples TRBV19 to TRBJ1-3; a possible D gene is TRBD1 (6 bases). The CDR3 spans 16 residues. In germline, CDR1 is LNHDA, CDR2 SQIVND (reference sequence). V gave up 5 bases and J gave up 1 base, with 15 bases separating them. CDR3 sequence reads: CASSPGQYFSGNTIYF. CDR3 coding DNA: TGTGCCAGTAGTCCTGGACAGTATTTTTCTGGAAACACCATATATTTT.

J is TRBJ1-5 and V is TRBV30, with D perhaps matching TRBD1 (5 bases). Germline CDR1 GTSNPN, CDR2 SVGIG (reference sequence). The V end lost 2 bases, the J end lost 5 bases, and 16 bases lay between the germline ends. This CDR3 has 15 amino acids. CDR3 sequence reads: CAWSFPGTAHQPQHF. In DNA, the CDR3 is TGTGCCTGGAGTTTTCCCGGGACTGCTCATCAGCCCCAGCATTTT.

The rearrangement uses TRBV18 and TRBJ1-3; D is uncertain. V was trimmed by 3 bases and J by 8 bases, leaving 11 bases between them. The CDR3 is made up of 13 amino acids. The germline V gene encodes CDR1 KGHSH and CDR2 LQKENI. Written as DNA, the CDR3 is TGTGCCAGCTCACCGGGCAGGAGGGACACCATATATTTT. Translated, it gives CASSPGRRDTIYF.

The chain combines TRBV19 with TRBJ2-1, with D perhaps matching TRBD2 (7 bases). The CDR3 consists of 15 residues. The V end was cut by 5 bases, the J end by 1 base, with 12 bases between. Germline CDR1 and CDR2: LNHDA and SQIVND (reference sequence). DNA for the CDR3: TGTGCCAGTAGTCTTGGGGGGGCTTCCTACAATGAGCAGTTCTTC. It yields the protein CASSLGGASYNEQFF. The variable domain in full, with the rest retrieved from reference TRBV19 and TRBJ2-1, is DGGITQSPKYLFRKEGQNVTLSCEQNLNHDAMYWYRQDPGQGLRLIYYSQIVNDFQKGDIAEGYSVSREKKESFPLTVTSAQKNPTAFYLCASSLGGASYNEQFFGPGTRLTVL.

The V call is TRBV6-5, the J call TRBJ2-7, with 12 bases identical to TRBD2. The CDR3 consists of 14 residues. Germline CDR1 and CDR2: MNHEY and SVGAGI. With 7 bases clipped from V and 3 bases from J, the junction kept 4 bases outside the gene matches. The CDR3 nucleotides read TGTGCCAGCATCGAGACTAGCGGGAGCTACGAGCAGTACTTC. Residues: CASIETSGSYEQYF.

This rearrangement joins TRBV19 to TRBJ2-1; D is possibly TRBD1 (5 bases). CDR1 and CDR2 from the germline V gene are LNHDA and SQIVND (reference sequence). Trimming took 5 bases from V and 8 from J, leaving 34 bases between them. This CDR3 is built from 20 residues. CDR3 amino acids: CASSPLSYSVGWGRLDEQFF. As DNA, the CDR3 is TGTGCCAGTAGTCCCCTCAGTTACTCAGTTGGATGGGGCCGGCTCGATGAGCAGTTCTTC.

In this sample, this clone turned up a few times. This chain joins TRBV5-1 and TRBJ1-1; possibly TRBD1 for D (6 bases). The CDR3 loop spans 14 amino acids. Per germline, CDR1 SGHRS and CDR2 YFSETQ. The germline V and J ends were trimmed by 4 bases and 3 bases, with 13 bases remaining between them. CDR3 in DNA: TGCGCCAGCAGCGGCTGGACAGCGGACACTGAAGCTTTCTTT. Translated, it gives CASSGWTADTEAFF.